The T cell receptor (beta chain) under discussion was sequenced for a study of graft-versus-host responses after intestinal transplantation. Overall study: Transplants were multivisceral, liver-intestinal, or isolated intestinal. Recipients across the board were started on anti-thymocyte globulin induction, then kept on tacrolimus and steroids for approximately three years.

Study results and caveats: The study associated peak circulating GvH clone levels with early post-transplant HvG declines. The authors found GvH clones in recipient marrow, some appearing first in ileum or blood.

Libraries were prepared by immunoSEQ multiplex PCR; TCRdb keeps only in-frame clonotypes and omits some of them. This sample carries around 110,000 clones, around nine tenths of them seen once, and the ten largest clones take roughly 0.23%. This CDR3 is 15 amino acids long. J gave up 2 bases and V 7 bases, and 6 bases lay outside the gene matches. Germline V lookup: CDR1 SGHDT, CDR2 YYEEEE. Comment on this clone: Antigen: not known.

The J gene is TRBJ2-1, the V gene TRBV5-6; 10 bases match TRBD2. The sequenced sample was unstimulated CD4+ T cells sorted from spleen or lymph node cells, obtained before transplant. This receptor was obtained from a human donor who was the organ donor for an intestinal transplant. The CDR3 loop reads CASHKTSGTYNEQFF. CDR3 in DNA: TGTGCCAGCCATAAAACTAGCGGGACCTACAATGAGCAGTTCTTC.